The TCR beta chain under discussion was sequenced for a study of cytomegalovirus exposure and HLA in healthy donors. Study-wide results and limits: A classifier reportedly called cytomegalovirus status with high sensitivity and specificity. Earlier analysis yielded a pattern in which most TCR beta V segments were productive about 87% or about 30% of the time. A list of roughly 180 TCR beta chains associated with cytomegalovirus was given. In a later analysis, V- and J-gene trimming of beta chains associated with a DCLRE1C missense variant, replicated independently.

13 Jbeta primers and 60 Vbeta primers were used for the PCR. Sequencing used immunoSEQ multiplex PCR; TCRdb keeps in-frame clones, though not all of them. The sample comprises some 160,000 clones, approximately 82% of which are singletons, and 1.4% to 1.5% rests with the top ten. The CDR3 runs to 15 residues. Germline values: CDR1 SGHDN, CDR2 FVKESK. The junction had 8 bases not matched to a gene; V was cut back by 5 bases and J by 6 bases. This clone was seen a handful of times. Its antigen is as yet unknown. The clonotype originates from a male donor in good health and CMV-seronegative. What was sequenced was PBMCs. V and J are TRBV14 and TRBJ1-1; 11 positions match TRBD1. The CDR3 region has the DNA TGTGCCAGCAGCAGGACAGGGGGCGTTTTTGCTGAAGCTTTCTTT. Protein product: CASSRTGGVFAEAFF. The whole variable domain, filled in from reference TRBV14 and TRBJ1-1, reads EAGVTQFPSHSVIEKGQTVTLRCDPISGHDNLYWYRRVMGKEIKFLLHFVKESKQDESGMPNNRFLAERTGGTYSTLKVQPAELEDSGVYFCASSRTGGVFAEAFFGQGTRLTVV.